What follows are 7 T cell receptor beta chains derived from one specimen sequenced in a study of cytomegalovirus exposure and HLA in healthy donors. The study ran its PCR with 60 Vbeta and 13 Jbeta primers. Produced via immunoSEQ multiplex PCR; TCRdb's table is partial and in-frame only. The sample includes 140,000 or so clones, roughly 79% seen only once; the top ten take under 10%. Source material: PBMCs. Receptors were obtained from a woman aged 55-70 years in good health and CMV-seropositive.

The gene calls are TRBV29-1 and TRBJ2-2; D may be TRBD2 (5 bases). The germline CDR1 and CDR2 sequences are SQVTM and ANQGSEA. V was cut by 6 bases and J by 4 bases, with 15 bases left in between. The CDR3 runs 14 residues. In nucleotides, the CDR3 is TGCAGCGTGGGGTTGAGCGGACGCACCGGGGAGCTGTTTTTT. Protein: CSVGLSGRTGELFF.

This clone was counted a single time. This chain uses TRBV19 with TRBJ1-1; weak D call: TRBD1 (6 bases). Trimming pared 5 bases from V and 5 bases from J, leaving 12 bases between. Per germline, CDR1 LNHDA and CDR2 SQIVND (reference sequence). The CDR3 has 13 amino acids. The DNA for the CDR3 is TGTGCCAGTAGTTTCAGGGGTGGGACTGAAGCTTTCTTT. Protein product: CASSFRGGTEAFF.

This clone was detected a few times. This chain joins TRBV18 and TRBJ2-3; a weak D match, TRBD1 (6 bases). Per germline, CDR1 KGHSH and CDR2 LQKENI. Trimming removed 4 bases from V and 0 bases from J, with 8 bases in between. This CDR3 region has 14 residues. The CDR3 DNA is TGTGCCAGCTCACAGGGACAAAGCACAGATACGCAGTATTTT. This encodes CASSQGQSTDTQYF.

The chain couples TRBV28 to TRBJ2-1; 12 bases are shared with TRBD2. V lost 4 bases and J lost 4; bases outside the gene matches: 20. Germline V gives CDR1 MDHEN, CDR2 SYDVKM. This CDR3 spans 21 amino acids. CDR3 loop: CASSSVGVHSLAGGRYNEQFF. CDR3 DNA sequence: TGTGCCAGCAGTTCCGTGGGGGTCCATAGCCTAGCGGGAGGGCGGTACAATGAGCAGTTCTTC. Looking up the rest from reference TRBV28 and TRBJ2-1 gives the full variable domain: DVKVTQSSRYLVKRTGEKVFLECVQDMDHENMFWYRQDPGLGLRLIYFSYDVKMKEKGDIPEGYSVSREKKERFSLILESASTNQTSMYLCASSSVGVHSLAGGRYNEQFFGPGTRLTVL.

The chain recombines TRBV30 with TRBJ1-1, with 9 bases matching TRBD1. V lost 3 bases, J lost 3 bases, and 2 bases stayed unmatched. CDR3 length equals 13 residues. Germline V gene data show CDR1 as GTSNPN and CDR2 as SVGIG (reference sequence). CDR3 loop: CAWRTGGYTEAFF. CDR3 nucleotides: TGTGCCTGGAGGACAGGGGGGTACACTGAAGCTTTCTTT.

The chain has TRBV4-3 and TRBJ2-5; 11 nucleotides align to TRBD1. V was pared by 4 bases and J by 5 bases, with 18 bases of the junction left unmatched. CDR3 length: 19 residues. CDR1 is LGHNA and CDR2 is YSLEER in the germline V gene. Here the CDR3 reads CASSLGMKPGQGEEETQYF. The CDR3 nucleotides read TGCGCCAGCAGCCTCGGAATGAAACCGGGACAGGGGGAAGAGGAGACCCAGTACTTC.

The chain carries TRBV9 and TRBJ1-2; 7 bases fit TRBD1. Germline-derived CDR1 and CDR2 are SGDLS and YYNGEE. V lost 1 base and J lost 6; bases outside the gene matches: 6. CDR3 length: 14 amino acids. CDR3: CASSVKQGRHGYTF. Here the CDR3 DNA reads TGTGCCAGCAGCGTAAAACAGGGGAGGCATGGCTACACCTTC.